This T cell receptor beta chain was captured by sequencing in a study of identical twins. Unique molecular identifiers were in the cDNA, with template-switch universal primer binding. TCRdb re-derived calls from the 5' RACE reads in MiXCR, one entry per CDR3 protein. The sample holds around 960,000 distinct CDR3 sequences; 9% to 15% are singletons and the top ten take roughly 1.6%. This clonotype was seen more than once but under ten times. This CDR3 comprises 15 residues. The ends lost 6 bases at V and 7 bases at J; junction bases unmatched: 5. The germline V gene encodes CDR1 SGDLS and CDR2 YYNGEE. This sample was also put to use in a study of yellow fever vaccine responses in identical twins.

This rearrangement joins TRBV9 to TRBJ2-1, with TRBD2 matching over 15 bases. This receptor was taken from a woman aged 18-30 years in good health. Material for sequencing was PBMCs. The CDR3 sequence is CASTPGTSGRNEQFF. CDR3 DNA sequence: TGTGCCAGCACTCCAGGGACTAGCGGGAGGAATGAGCAGTTCTTC. The whole variable domain, remainder taken from reference TRBV9 and TRBJ2-1, is DSGVTQTPKHLITATGQRVTLRCSPRSGDLSVYWYQQSLDQGLQFLIQYYNGEERAKGNILERFSAQQFPDLHSELNLSSLELGDSALYFCASTPGTSGRNEQFFGPGTRLTVL.